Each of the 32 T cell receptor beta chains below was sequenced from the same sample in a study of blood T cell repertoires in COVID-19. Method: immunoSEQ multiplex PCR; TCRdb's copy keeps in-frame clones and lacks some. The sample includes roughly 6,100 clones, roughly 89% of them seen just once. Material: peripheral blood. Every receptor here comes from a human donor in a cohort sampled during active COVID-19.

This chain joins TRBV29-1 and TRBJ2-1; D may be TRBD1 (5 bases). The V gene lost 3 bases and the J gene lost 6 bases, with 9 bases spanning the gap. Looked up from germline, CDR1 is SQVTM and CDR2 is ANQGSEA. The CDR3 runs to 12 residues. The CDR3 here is CSVDGAVNEQFF. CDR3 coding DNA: TGCAGCGTTGATGGGGCGGTCAATGAGCAGTTCTTC.

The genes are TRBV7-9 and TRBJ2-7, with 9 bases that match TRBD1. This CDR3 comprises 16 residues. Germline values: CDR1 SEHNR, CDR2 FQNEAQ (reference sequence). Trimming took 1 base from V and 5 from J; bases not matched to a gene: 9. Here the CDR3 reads CASSLERGQGGHEQYF. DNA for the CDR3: TGTGCCAGCAGCTTAGAAAGGGGACAGGGAGGCCACGAGCAGTACTTC. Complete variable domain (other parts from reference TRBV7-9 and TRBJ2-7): DTGVSQNPRHKITKRGQNVTFRCDPISEHNRLYWYRQTLGQGPEFLTYFQNEAQLEKSRLLSDRFSAERPKGSFSTLEIQRTEQGDSAMYLCASSLERGQGGHEQYFGPGTRLTVT.

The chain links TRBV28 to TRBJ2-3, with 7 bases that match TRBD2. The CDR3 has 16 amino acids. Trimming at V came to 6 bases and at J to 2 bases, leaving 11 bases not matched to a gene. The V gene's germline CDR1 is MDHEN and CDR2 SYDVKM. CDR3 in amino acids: CASSPIKREITDTQYF. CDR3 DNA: TGTGCCAGCAGCCCAATCAAGCGGGAAATCACAGATACGCAGTATTTT.

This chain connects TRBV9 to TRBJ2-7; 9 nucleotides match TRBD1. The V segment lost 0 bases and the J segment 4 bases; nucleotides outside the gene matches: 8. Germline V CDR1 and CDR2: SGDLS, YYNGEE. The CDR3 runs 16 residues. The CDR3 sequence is CASSVGTGAPQYEQYF. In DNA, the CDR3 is TGTGCCAGCAGCGTAGGGACAGGGGCACCTCAATACGAGCAGTACTTC.

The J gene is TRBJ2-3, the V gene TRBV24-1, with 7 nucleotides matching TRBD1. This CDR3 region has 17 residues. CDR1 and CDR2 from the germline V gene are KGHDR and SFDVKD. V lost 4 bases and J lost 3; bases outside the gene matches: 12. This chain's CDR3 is CATSDPRQGPGTDTQYF. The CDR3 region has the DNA TGTGCCACCAGTGACCCTCGACAGGGTCCCGGGACAGATACGCAGTATTTT.

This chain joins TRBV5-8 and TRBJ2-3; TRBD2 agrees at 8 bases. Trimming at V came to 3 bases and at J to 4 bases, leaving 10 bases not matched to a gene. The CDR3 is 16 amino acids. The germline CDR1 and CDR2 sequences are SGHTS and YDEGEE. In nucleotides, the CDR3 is TGTGCCAGCAGCTACGAGCGGGAGTTGATCGCAGATACGCAGTATTTT. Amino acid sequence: CASSYERELIADTQYF.

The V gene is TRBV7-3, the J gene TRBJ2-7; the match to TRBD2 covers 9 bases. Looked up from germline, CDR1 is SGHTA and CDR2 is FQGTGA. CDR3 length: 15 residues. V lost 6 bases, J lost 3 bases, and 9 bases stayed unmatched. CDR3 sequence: CASSSAGGPGYEQYF. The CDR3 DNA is TGTGCCAGCAGTTCCGCGGGAGGGCCTGGCTACGAGCAGTACTTC.

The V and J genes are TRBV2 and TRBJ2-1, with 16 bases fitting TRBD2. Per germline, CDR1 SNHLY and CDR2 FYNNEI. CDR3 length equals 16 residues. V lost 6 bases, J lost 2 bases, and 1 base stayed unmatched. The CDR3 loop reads CASRGLAGGPYNEQFF. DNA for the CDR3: TGTGCCAGCAGGGGACTAGCGGGAGGGCCCTACAATGAGCAGTTCTTC.

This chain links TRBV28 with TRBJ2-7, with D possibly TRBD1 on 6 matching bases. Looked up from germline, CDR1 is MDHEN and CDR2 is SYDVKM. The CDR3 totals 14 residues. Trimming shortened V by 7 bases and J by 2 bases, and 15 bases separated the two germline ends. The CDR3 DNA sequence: TGTGCCAGCACTGGGGGCTCGCCCGCCTACGAGCAGTACTTC. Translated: CASTGGSPAYEQYF.

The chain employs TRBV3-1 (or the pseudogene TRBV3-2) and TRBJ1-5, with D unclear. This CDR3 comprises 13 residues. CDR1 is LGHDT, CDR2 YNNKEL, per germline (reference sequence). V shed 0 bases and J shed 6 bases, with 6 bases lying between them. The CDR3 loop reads CASSQDQAQPQHF. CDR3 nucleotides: TGTGCCAGCAGCCAAGACCAAGCTCAGCCCCAGCATTTT.

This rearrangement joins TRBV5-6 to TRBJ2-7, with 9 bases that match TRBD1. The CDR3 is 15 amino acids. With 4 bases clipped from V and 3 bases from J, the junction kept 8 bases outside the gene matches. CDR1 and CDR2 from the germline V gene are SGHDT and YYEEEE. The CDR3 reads CASSRRRTGDYEQYF. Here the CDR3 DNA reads TGTGCCAGCAGCCGACGTAGGACAGGGGACTACGAGCAGTACTTC.

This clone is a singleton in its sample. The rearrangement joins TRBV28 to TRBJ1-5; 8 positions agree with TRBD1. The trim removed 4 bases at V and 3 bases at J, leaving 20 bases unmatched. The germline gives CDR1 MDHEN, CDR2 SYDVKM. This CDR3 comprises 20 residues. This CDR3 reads CASSYIGTGDFGFINQPQHF. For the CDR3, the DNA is TGTGCCAGCAGTTATATTGGGACAGGCGACTTTGGGTTTATCAATCAGCCCCAGCATTTT.

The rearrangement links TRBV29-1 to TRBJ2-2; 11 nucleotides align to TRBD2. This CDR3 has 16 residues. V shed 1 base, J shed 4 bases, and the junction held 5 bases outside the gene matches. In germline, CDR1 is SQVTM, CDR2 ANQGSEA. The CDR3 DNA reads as TGCAGCGTTGAAGGGGGTAGCGGGAGGGCCACCGGGGAGCTGTTTTTT. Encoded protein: CSVEGGSGRATGELFF.

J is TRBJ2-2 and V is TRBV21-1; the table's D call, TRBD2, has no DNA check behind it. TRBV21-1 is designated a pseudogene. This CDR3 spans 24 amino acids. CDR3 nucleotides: TGTGCCAGCAGCAACGGGGACAGGCCCACCGAGGCCAATTTAGCGGGAGATAACACCGGGGAGCTGTTTTTT. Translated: CASSNGDRPTEANLAGDNTGELFF.

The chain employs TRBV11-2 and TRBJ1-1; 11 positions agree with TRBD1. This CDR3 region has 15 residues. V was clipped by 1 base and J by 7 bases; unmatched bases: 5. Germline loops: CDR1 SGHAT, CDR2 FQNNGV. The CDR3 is CASSLAGQGAVEAFF. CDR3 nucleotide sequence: TGTGCCAGCAGCTTAGCCGGACAGGGGGCTGTTGAAGCTTTCTTT. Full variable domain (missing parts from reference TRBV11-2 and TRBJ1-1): EAGVAQSPRYKIIEKRQSVAFWCNPISGHATLYWYQQILGQGPKLLIQFQNNGVVDDSQLPKDRFSAERLKGVDSTLKIQPAKLEDSAVYLCASSLAGQGAVEAFFGQGTRLTVV.

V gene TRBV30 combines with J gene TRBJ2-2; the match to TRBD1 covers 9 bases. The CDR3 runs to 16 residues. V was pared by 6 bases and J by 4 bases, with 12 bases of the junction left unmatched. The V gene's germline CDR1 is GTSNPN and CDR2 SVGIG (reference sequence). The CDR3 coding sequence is TGTGCCTGCCGCGCTTCCGGGACAGGGCGCACCGGGGAGCTGTTTTTT. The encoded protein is CACRASGTGRTGELFF.

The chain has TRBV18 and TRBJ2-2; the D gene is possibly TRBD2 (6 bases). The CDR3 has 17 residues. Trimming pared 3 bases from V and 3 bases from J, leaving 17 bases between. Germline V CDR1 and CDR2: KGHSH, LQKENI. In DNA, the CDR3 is TGTGCCAGCTCACCCAGGACTACCTTAGAGTACACCGGGGAGCTGTTTTTT. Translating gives CASSPRTTLEYTGELFF.

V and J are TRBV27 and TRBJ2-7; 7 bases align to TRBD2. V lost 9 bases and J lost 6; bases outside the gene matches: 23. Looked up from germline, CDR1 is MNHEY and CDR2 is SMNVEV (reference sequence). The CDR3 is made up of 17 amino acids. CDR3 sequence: CASSSWMERDGTREQYF. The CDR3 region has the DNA TGTGCCAGTTCATCATGGATGGAGCGGGACGGCACTCGCGAGCAGTACTTC.

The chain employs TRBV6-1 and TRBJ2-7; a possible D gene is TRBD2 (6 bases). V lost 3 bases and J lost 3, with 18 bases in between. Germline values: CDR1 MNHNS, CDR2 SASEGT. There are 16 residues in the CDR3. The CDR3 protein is CASSDPHRDLSYEQYF. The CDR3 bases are TGTGCCAGCAGTGACCCGCACCGGGACTTAAGCTACGAGCAGTACTTC.

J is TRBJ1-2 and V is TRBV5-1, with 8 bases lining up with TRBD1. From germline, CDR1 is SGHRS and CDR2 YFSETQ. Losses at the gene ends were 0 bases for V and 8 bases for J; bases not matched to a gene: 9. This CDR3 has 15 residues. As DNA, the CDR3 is TGCGCCAGCAGCTTGGCCGCGGACAGGGTGGAGGGCTACACCTTC. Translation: CASSLAADRVEGYTF.

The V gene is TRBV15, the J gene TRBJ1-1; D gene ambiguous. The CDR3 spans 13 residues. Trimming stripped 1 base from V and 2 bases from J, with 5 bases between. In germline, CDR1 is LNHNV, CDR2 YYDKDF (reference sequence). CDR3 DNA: TGTGCCACCAGCAGAGCCGTTAACACTGAAGCTTTCTTT. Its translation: CATSRAVNTEAFF.

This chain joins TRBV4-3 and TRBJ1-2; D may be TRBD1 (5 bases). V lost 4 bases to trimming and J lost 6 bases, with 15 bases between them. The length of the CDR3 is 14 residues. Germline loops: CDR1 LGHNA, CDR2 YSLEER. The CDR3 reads CASSPRGKENGYTF. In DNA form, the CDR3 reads TGCGCCAGCAGCCCCCGGGGGAAGGAGAATGGCTACACCTTC.

The CDR3 sequence is CASSLPGTYVTEAFF. CDR3 nucleotides: TGTGCCAGCAGCTTACCAGGGACATATGTCACTGAAGCTTTCTTT. V usage is TRBV7-9 and J usage is TRBJ1-1; tentatively, D is TRBD1 (6 bases). V was pared by 2 bases and J by 4 bases, with 14 bases between. The length of the CDR3 is 15 residues. Germline values: CDR1 SEHNR, CDR2 FQNEAQ (reference sequence).

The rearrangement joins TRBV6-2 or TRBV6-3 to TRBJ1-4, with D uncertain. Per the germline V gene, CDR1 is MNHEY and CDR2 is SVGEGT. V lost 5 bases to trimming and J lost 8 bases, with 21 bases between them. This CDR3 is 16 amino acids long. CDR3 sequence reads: CASSLPGGKRQEKLFF. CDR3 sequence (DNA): TGTGCCAGCAGTCTCCCGGGAGGAAAAAGGCAGGAAAAACTGTTTTTT.

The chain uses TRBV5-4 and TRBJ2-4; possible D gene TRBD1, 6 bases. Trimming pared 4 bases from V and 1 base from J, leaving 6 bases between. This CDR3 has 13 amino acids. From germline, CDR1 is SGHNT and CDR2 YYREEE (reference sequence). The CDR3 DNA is TGTGCCAGCAGCCAGGGGGCCAAAAACATTCAGTACTTC. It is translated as CASSQGAKNIQYF.

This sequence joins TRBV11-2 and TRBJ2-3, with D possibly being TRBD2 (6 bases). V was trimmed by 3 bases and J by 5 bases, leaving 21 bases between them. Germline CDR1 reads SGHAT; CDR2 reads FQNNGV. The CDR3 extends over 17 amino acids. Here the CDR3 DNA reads TGTGCCAGCAGCTTGGCCGGGACTCGGGGCTTGGGAGATACGCAGTATTTT. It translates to CASSLAGTRGLGDTQYF.

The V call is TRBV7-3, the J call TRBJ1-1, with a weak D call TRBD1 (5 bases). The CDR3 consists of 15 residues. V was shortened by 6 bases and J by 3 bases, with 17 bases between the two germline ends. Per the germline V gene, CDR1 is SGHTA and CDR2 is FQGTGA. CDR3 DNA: TGTGCCAGCAGTTTGGAGGGGATTTCAGACACTGAAGCTTTCTTT. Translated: CASSLEGISDTEAFF.

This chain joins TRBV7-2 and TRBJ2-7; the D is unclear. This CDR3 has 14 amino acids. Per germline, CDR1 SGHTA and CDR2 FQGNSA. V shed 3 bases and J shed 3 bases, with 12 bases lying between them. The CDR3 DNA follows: TGTGCCAGCAGCTTGTACCGCTTACTCTACGAGCAGTACTTC. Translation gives CASSLYRLLYEQYF. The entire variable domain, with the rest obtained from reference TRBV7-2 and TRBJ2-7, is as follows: GAGVSQSPSNKVTEKGKDVELRCDPISGHTALYWYRQSLGQGLEFLIYFQGNSAPDKSGLPSDRFSAERTGGSVSTLTIQRTQQEDSAVYLCASSLYRLLYEQYFGPGTRLTVT.

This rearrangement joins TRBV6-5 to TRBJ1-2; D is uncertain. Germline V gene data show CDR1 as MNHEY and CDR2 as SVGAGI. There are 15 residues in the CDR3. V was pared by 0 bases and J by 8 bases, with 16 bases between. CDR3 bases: TGTGCCAGCAGTTACTCGCTTAGCACCTCCGGAGGCTACACCTTC. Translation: CASSYSLSTSGGYTF.

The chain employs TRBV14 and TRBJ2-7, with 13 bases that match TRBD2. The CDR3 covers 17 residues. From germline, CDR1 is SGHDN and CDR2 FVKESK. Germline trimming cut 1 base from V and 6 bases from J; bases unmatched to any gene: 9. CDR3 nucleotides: TGTGCCAGCAGCCAAGGAGGACTAGCGGGAGTAGTCAGCGAGCAGTACTTC. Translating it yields CASSQGGLAGVVSEQYF.

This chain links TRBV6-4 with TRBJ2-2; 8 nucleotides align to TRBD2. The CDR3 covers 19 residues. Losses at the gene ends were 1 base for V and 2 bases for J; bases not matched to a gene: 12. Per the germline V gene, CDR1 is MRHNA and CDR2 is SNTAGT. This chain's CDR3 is CASSDFMLAGGGNTGELFF. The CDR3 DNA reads TGTGCCAGCAGTGACTTTATGCTGGCGGGAGGCGGAAACACCGGGGAGCTGTTTTTT.

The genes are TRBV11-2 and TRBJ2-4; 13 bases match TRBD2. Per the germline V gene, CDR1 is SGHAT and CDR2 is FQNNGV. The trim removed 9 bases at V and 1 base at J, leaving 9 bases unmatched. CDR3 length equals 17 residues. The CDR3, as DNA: TGTGCCAGTCGCGCACTAGCGGGAGGGGGGGCCAAAAACATTCAGTACTTC. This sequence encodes CASRALAGGGAKNIQYF. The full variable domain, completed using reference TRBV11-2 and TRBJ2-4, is EAGVAQSPRYKIIEKRQSVAFWCNPISGHATLYWYQQILGQGPKLLIQFQNNGVVDDSQLPKDRFSAERLKGVDSTLKIQPAKLEDSAVYLCASRALAGGGAKNIQYFGAGTRLSVL.